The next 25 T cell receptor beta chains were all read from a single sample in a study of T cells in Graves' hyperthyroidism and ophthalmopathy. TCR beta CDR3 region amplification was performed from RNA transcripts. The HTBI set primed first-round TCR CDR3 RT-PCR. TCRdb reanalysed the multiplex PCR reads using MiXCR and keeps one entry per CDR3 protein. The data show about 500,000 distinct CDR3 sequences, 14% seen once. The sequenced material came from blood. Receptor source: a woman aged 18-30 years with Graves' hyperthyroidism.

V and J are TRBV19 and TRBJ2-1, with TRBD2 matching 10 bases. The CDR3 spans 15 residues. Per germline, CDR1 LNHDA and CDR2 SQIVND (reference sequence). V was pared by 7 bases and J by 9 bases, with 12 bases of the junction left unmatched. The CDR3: CASIKYSGLASEQFF. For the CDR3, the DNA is TGTGCCAGTATTAAGTACTCGGGACTAGCGAGTGAGCAGTTCTTC. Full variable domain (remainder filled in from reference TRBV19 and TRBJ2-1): DGGITQSPKYLFRKEGQNVTLSCEQNLNHDAMYWYRQDPGQGLRLIYYSQIVNDFQKGDIAEGYSVSREKKESFPLTVTSAQKNPTAFYLCASIKYSGLASEQFFGPGTRLTVL.

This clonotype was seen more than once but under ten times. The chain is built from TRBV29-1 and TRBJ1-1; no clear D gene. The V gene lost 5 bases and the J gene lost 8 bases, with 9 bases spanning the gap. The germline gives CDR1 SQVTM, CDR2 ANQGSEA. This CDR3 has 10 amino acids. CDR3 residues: CSVTGLEAFF. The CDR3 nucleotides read TGCAGCGTTACCGGACTGGAAGCTTTCTTT.

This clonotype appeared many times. CDR3 in amino acids: CASGYRGLNTEAFF. As DNA, the CDR3 is TGTGCCAGCGGGTACAGGGGATTGAACACTGAAGCTTTCTTT. The V gene is TRBV3-1, the J gene TRBJ1-1; 7 bases line up with TRBD1. Germline CDR1 is LGHDT and CDR2 is YNNKEL (reference sequence). CDR3 size: 14 residues. Unmatched junction bases numbered 6, after V lost 8 bases and J lost 0 bases.

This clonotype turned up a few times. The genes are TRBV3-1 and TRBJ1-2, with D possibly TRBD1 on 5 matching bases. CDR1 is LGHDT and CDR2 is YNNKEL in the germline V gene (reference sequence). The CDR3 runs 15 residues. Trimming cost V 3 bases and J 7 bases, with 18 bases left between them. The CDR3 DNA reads TGTGCCAGCAGCCAGGTTAATAAGGGGATAGGTGGCTACACCTTC. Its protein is CASSQVNKGIGGYTF.

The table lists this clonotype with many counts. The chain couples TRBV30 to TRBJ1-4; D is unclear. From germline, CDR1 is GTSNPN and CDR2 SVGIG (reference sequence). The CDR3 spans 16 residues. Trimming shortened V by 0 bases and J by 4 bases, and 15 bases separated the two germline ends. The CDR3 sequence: CAWSVNLGPFNEKLFF. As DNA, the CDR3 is TGTGCCTGGAGTGTCAACCTCGGGCCTTTTAATGAAAAACTGTTTTTT.

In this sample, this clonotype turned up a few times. CDR3 amino acids: CASSPLEDRNYGYTF. In DNA form, the CDR3 reads TGCGCCAGCAGCCCATTAGAGGACAGAAACTATGGCTACACCTTC. The chain recombines TRBV4-1 with TRBJ1-2; D might be TRBD1 (6 bases). This CDR3 region has 15 residues. CDR1 MGHRA and CDR2 YSYEKL come from the germline V gene. V was trimmed by 4 bases and J by 2 bases, leaving 14 bases between them.

The CDR3 protein is CASSPGGVGETQYF. For the CDR3, the DNA is TGTGCCAGCAGCCCCGGTGGGGTAGGAGAGACCCAGTACTTC. The V gene is TRBV7-3, the J gene TRBJ2-5, with D hard to call. The germline CDR1 and CDR2 sequences are SGHTA and FQGTGA. V was shortened by 5 bases and J by 4 bases, with 14 bases between the two germline ends. The CDR3 has 14 residues.

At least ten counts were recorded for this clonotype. The CDR3 DNA reads as TGCGCCAGCAGACGTGAAATCTCTGGAAACACCATATATTTT. It encodes CASRREISGNTIYF. J is TRBJ1-3 and V is TRBV5-1; D is unclear. Germline assignment: CDR1 SGHRS and CDR2 YFSETQ. Trimming left V 5 bases short and J 0 bases short, with 9 bases between. The CDR3 spans 14 residues. Filled out from reference TRBV5-1 and TRBJ1-3, the complete variable domain reads KAGVTQTPRYLIKTRGQQVTLSCSPISGHRSVSWYQQTPGQGLQFLFEYFSETQRNKGNFPGRFSGRQFSNSRSEMNVSTLELGDSALYLCASRREISGNTIYFGEGSWLTVV.

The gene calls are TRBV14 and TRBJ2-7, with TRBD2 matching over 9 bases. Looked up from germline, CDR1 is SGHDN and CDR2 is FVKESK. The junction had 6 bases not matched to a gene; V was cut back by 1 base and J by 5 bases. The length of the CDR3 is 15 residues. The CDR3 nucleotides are TGTGCCAGCAGCCAAGTAGCGGGAGCCTCAGACGAGCAGTACTTC. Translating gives CASSQVAGASDEQYF.

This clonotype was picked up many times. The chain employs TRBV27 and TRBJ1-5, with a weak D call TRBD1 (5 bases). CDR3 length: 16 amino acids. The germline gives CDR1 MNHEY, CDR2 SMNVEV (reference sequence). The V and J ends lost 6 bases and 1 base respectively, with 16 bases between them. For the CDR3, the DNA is TGTGCCAGCAGAAATAGGGGTAAGGGGAGCAATCAGCCCCAGCATTTT. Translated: CASRNRGKGSNQPQHF.

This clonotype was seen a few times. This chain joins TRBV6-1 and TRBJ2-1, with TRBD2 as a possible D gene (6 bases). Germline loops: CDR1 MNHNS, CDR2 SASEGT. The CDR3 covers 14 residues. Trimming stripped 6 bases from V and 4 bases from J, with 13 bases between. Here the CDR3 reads CASRSRLGYNEQFF. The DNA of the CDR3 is TGTGCCAGCAGGTCCAGACTAGGGTACAATGAGCAGTTCTTC.

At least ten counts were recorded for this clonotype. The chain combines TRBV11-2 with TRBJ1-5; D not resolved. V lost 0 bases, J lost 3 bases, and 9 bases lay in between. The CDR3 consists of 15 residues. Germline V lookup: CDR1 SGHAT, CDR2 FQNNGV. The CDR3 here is CASSLDGRINQPQHF. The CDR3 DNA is TGTGCCAGCAGCTTAGATGGGCGGATCAATCAGCCCCAGCATTTT.

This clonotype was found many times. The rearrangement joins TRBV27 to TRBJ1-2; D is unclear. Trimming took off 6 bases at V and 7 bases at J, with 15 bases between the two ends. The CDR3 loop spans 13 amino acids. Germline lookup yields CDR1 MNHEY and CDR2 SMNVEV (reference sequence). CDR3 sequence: CASRLERKSGYTF. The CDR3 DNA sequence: TGTGCCAGCAGGCTGGAAAGGAAGTCTGGCTACACCTTC.

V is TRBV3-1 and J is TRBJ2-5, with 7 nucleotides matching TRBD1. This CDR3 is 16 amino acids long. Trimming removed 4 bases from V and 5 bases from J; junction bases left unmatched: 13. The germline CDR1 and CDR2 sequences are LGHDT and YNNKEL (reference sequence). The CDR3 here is CASSPGQTVLRETQYF. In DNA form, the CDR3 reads TGTGCCAGCAGCCCGGGACAGACCGTACTTCGGGAGACCCAGTACTTC.

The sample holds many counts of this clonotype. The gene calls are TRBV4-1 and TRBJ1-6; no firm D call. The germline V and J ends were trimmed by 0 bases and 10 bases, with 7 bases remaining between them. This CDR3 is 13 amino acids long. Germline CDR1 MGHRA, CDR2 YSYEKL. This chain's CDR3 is CASSQDRMSPLHF. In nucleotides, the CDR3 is TGCGCCAGCAGCCAAGACAGGATGTCACCCCTCCACTTT.

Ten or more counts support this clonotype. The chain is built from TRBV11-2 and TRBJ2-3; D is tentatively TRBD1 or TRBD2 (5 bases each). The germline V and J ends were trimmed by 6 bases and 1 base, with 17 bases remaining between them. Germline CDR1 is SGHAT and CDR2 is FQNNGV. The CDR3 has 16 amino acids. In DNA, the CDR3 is TGTGCCAGCAGGTTGGGACGGGGCGCCGGCACAGATACGCAGTATTTT. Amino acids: CASRLGRGAGTDTQYF.

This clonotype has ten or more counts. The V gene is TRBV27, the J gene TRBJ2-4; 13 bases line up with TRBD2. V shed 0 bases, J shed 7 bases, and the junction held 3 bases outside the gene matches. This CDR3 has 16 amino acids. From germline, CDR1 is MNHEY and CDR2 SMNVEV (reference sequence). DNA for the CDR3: TGTGCCAGCAGTTTATCAGGACTAGCGGGAGAGAACATTCAGTACTTC. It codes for CASSLSGLAGENIQYF.

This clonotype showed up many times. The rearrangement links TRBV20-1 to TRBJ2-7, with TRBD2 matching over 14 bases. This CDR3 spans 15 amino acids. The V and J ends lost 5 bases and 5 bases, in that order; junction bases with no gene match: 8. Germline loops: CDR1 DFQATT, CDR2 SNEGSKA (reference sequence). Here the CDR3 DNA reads TGCAGTGCTGTGACTAGCGGGAGGGAGTTTAACGAGCAGTACGTC. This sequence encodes CSAVTSGREFNEQYV.

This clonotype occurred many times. The DNA for the CDR3 is TGTGCCAGCAGTTTAACACGGTCCCGAGAGACCCAGTACTTC. Amino acids: CASSLTRSRETQYF. The V gene is TRBV27, the J gene TRBJ2-5; no reliable D call. Germline V CDR1 and CDR2: MNHEY, SMNVEV (reference sequence). The CDR3 is 14 residues long. V lost 2 bases and J lost 4, with 11 bases in between.

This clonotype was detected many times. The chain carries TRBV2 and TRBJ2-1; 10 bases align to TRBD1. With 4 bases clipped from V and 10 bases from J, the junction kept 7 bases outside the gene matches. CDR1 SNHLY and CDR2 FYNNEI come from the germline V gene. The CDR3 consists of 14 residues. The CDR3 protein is CASSADRGLGEQFF. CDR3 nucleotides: TGTGCCAGCAGTGCAGACAGGGGGCTAGGAGAGCAGTTCTTC.

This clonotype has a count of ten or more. The CDR3 reads CASSPPVGGQETQYF. The CDR3 coding sequence is TGTGCCAGCTCACCACCCGTTGGGGGGCAAGAGACCCAGTACTTC. The chain employs TRBV18 and TRBJ2-5; TRBD2 might be the D (6 bases). V was cut by 0 bases and J by 2 bases, with 10 bases left in between. This CDR3 region has 15 residues. Germline CDR1 is KGHSH and CDR2 is LQKENI.

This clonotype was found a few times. In DNA form, the CDR3 reads TGCGCCAGCAGCTTGGGCCGATTGGGACTAGCGGTCCTGAGCTCCTACAATGAGCAGTTCTTC. Translated, it gives CASSLGRLGLAVLSSYNEQFF. The V call is TRBV5-1, the J call TRBJ2-1, with 11 positions matching TRBD2. The CDR3 consists of 21 residues. Looked up from germline, CDR1 is SGHRS and CDR2 is YFSETQ. Germline trimming cut 0 bases from V and 0 bases from J; bases unmatched to any gene: 14.

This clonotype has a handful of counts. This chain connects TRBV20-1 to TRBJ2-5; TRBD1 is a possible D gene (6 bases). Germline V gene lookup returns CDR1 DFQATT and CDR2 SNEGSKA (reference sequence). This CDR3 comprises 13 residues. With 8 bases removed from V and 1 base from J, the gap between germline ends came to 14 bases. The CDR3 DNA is TGCAGTATCAAAAGGACAGTCCAAGAGACCCAGTACTTC. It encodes CSIKRTVQETQYF.

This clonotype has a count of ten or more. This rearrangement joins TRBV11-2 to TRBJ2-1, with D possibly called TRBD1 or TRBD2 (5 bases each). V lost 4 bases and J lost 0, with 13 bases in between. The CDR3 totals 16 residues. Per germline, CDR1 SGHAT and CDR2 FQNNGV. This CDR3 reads CASSWGYRSSYNEQFF. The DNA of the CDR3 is TGTGCCAGCAGCTGGGGGTACAGAAGCTCCTACAATGAGCAGTTCTTC.

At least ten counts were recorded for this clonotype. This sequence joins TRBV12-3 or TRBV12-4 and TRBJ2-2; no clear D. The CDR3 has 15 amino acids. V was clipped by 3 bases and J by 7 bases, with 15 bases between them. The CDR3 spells CASSFYPRVGGELFF. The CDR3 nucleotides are TGTGCCAGCAGTTTCTACCCCCGGGTCGGCGGGGAGCTGTTTTTT.